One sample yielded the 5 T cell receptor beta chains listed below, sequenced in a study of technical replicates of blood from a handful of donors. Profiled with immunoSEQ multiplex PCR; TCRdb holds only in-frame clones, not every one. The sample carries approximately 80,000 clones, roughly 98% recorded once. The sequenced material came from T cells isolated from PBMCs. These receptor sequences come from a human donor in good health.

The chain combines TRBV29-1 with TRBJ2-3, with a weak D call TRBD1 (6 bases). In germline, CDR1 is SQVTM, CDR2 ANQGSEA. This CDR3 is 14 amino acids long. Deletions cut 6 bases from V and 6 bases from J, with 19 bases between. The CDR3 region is CSVANDRSRDTQYF. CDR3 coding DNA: TGCAGCGTCGCGAATGACAGGTCGAGGGATACGCAGTATTTT.

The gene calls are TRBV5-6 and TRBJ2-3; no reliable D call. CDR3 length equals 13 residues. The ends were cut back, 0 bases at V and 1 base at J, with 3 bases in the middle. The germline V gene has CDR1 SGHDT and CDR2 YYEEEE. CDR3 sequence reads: CASSLAGTDTQYF. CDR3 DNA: TGTGCCAGCAGCTTGGCGGGCACAGATACGCAGTATTTT.

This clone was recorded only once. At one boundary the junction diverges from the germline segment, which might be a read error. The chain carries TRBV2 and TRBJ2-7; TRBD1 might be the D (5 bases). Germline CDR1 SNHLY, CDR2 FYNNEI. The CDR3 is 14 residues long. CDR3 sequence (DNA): TGTGCCAGCAGGGAAGCTGGCAGGGTCTACGAGCAGTACTTC. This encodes CASREAGRVYEQYF.

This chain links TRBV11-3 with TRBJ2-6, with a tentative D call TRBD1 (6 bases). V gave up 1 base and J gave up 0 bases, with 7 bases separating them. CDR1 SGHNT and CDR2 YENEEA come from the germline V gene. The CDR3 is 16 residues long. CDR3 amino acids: CASSLGGHSGANVLTF. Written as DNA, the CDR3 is TGTGCCAGCAGCTTAGGGGGACACTCTGGGGCCAACGTCCTGACTTTC.

CDR3 DNA: TGCGCCAGCAGCCCTCGCCAGGGAGATACGCAGTATTTT. Translating it yields CASSPRQGDTQYF. This chain connects TRBV4-1 to TRBJ2-3, with D possibly being TRBD1 (5 bases). V was cut by 4 bases and J by 5 bases, with 10 bases left in between. Germline lookup yields CDR1 MGHRA and CDR2 YSYEKL. This CDR3 has 13 residues.